Shown below are 5 T cell receptor beta chains from a single sample sequenced in a study of blood T cell repertoires in COVID-19. Libraries were prepared by immunoSEQ multiplex PCR; TCRdb keeps only in-frame clonotypes and omits some of them. The sample comprises roughly 200,000 clones, 80% to 90% of which are singletons, and about 10% rests with the top ten. Sequenced input: PBMCs or T cells enriched from blood (not recorded which). Every receptor here comes from a man aged 35 to 55 who had recovered from COVID-19.

The V and J genes are TRBV5-1 and TRBJ2-5; 10 bases map to TRBD2. The length of the CDR3 is 16 residues. The J segment lost 5 bases and the V segment lost 4 bases, leaving 11 bases of the junction unmatched. Germline loops: CDR1 SGHRS, CDR2 YFSETQ. The CDR3 nucleotides read TGCGCCAGCAGCCAACTCACTAGCGGGGCGGGGGAGACCCAGTACTTC. It is translated as CASSQLTSGAGETQYF.

The chain joins TRBV6-5 to TRBJ1-6; 7 nucleotides match TRBD1. The CDR3 is 14 amino acids. Germline loops: CDR1 MNHEY, CDR2 SVGAGI. With V trimmed by 7 bases and J by 8 bases, 8 bases remained unmatched. The CDR3 coding sequence is TGTGCCAGCACCATTGGGACAGCCCATTCACCCCTCCACTTT. Its protein is CASTIGTAHSPLHF.

This clone was found a few times. DNA for the CDR3: TGTGCCATCAAGGGTGGGACACCGAATGACCTTACCTACGAGCAGTACTTC. It yields the protein CAIKGGTPNDLTYEQYF. The chain is built from TRBV10-3 and TRBJ2-7, with D perhaps TRBD1 (6 bases). The V and J ends lost 7 bases and 2 bases respectively, with 24 bases between them. The germline V gene has CDR1 ENHRY and CDR2 SYGVKD. The CDR3 loop spans 17 amino acids.

J is TRBJ1-5 and V is TRBV10-2, with 9 bases that match TRBD1. The CDR3 extends over 14 amino acids. The ends lost 2 bases at V and 5 bases at J; junction bases unmatched: 1. Germline values: CDR1 WSHSY, CDR2 SAAADI. CDR3: CASSEGTGYQPQHF. The DNA of the CDR3 is TGCGCCAGCAGTGAGGGGACAGGGTATCAGCCCCAGCATTTT.

In nucleotides, the CDR3 is TGCGCCAGCAGCCTAGGGACAGGGCATCAGCCCCAGCATTTT. Amino acid sequence: CASSLGTGHQPQHF. The J gene is TRBJ1-5, the V gene TRBV5-1; TRBD1 matches at 9 bases. J gave up 5 bases and V 4 bases, and 4 bases lay outside the gene matches. Germline CDR1 and CDR2: SGHRS and YFSETQ. This CDR3 is 14 amino acids long.